Sequencing of this T cell receptor beta chain was carried out in a study of PD-L1 blockade in urothelial cancer. Libraries were prepared by immunoSEQ multiplex PCR; TCRdb keeps only in-frame clonotypes and omits some of them. Seen here are approximately 38,000 clones, 80% to 90% observed once, and the top ten hold about 1.9%. Germline V gene lookup returns CDR1 MDHEN and CDR2 SYDVKM. The junction had 2 bases not matched to a gene; V was cut back by 6 bases and J by 7 bases. This CDR3 spans 14 amino acids. The sample was PBMCs, taken around atezolizumab (anti-PD-L1) treatment. The chain has TRBV28 and TRBJ1-6, with 11 bases lining up with TRBD1. The sequence derives from a man between 60 and 75 years old with urothelial cancer. The chain's CDR3 is CASRGQGGNSPLHF. CDR3 DNA sequence: TGTGCCAGCAGGGGACAGGGGGGCAATTCACCCCTCCACTTT.